These T cell receptor beta chains were read from a single sample in a study of CD8 T cells in ankylosing spondylitis. One entry per CDR3 protein results from TCRdb running MiXCR on the 5' RACE reads. The repertoire holds around 140,000 distinct CDR3 sequences, with roughly a sixth as singletons. Sequencing was carried out using blood, either unsorted or a sorted T cell fraction (not recorded which). The receptors originated from a male donor with ankylosing spondylitis. The conserved cysteine and the conserved F or W are not part of the CDR3 here.

>TRBJ2-1|TRBV28
ASSLSLDGSYNEQF
>TRBJ2-7|TRBV9
ASSPGSLTFYEQY
>TRBJ2-4|TRBV20-1
SAGENIQY
>TRBJ2-7|TRBV12-3/TRBV12-4
ASSTGTPGEQY
>TRBJ1-1|TRBV21-1
ASTSVGFGAF
>TRBJ2-7|TRBV6-1
ASSRPGGRSYEQY
>TRBJ2-3|TRBV27
ASSWSGTASFSSSDTQY
>TRBJ1-2|TRBV29-1
SVEGQPGRQTVYGYT
>TRBJ2-1|TRBV5-6
ASSLAGFGTSGYNEQF
>TRBJ2-7|TRBV2
ASSPRFVRGVEQY
>TRBJ2-1|TRBV5-1
ASSPRGGNEQF
>TRBJ2-7|TRBV4-1
ASSQGDGFYEQY
>TRBJ2-1|TRBV11-1
ASSLGTSGRASSYNEQF
>TRBJ1-2|TRBV4-3
ASSQDADRAYGYT
>TRBJ2-3|TRBV7-8
ASSLVPTDGTDTQY
>TRBJ2-2|TRBV30
AWSEVGDTGELF
>TRBJ2-4|TRBV4-1
ASSILGGVAKNIQY
>TRBJ2-3|TRBV11-1
ASSPPNGADTQY
>TRBJ2-2|TRBV2
ASRGGELF
>TRBJ2-7|TRBV29-1
SVEAAGSYEQY
>TRBJ2-3|TRBV7-9
ASSSTGGFTDTQY
>TRBJ2-7|TRBV2
ATATYEQY
>TRBJ2-2|TRBV29-1
SVEGNPGELF
>TRBJ2-1|TRBV12-3/TRBV12-4
ASSLFTSGNEQF
>TRBJ2-2|TRBV27
ASSLGAGTGELF
>TRBJ2-5|TRBV12-3/TRBV12-4
ASRMGPYQETQY
>TRBJ2-7|TRBV4-2
ASSHGQFYEQY
>TRBJ2-6|TRBV7-9
ASSLGGSGANVLT
>TRBJ2-3|TRBV4-3
ASSQEPYYGSTDTQY
>TRBJ2-7|TRBV28
ASRRQGARYEQY
>TRBJ2-4|TRBV12-3/TRBV12-4
ASSPGRLAGNIQY
>TRBJ2-5|TRBV20-1
SGNGGLAGGETQY
>TRBJ2-6|TRBV7-9
ASSRPGTLAGANVLT
>TRBJ2-1|TRBV6-5
ASSYSKLAGPLADEQF
>TRBJ1-1|TRBV7-6
ASSQGVTEAF
>TRBJ2-1|TRBV27
ASSFSGQPEQF
>TRBJ1-2|TRBV27
ASSRGFYGYT
>TRBJ1-6|TRBV12-3/TRBV12-4
ASSPGTVNSPLH
>TRBJ2-7|TRBV27
ASSWTGGGDEQY
>TRBJ2-1|TRBV6-4
ASSDTSGRFYNEQF
>TRBJ2-1|TRBV5-6
ASSFRENEQF
>TRBJ2-1|TRBV10-3
AIQEGADYNEQF